Following are 5 T cell receptor beta chains from one sample sequenced in a study of cytomegalovirus exposure and HLA in healthy donors. Sequenced by immunoSEQ multiplex PCR; TCRdb stores in-frame clones only, minus some. Of 65,000 or so clones in the sample, roughly 94% were seen once. Sequencing was performed on PBMCs. The source is a man between 18 and 29 years old in good health and CMV-seropositive.

The chain carries TRBV5-1 and TRBJ2-6, with D perhaps matching TRBD2 (6 bases). This CDR3 spans 16 amino acids. The ends were cut back, 7 bases at V and 0 bases at J, with 14 bases in the middle. Per the germline V gene, CDR1 is SGHRS and CDR2 is YFSETQ. The CDR3 DNA sequence: TGCGCCAGCTCGGTTGACGGGGGCTCTGGGGCCAACGTCCTGACTTTC. Its translation: CASSVDGGSGANVLTF.

The chain has TRBV7-2 and TRBJ1-2; D is perhaps TRBD1 (6 bases). Germline CDR1 reads SGHTA; CDR2 reads FQGNSA. The length of the CDR3 is 17 residues. V lost 1 base, J lost 1 base, and 16 bases lay in between. The CDR3 DNA reads as TGTGCCAGCAGCTTAGTTTTTAGGACAGCCGATAACTATGGCTACACCTTC. Translated, it gives CASSLVFRTADNYGYTF.

Note on this clone: This sample also contains other DNA sequences that code for the same CDR3. This sequence joins TRBV7-8 and TRBJ2-7, with D perhaps TRBD2 (5 bases). With 0 bases removed from V and 0 bases from J, the gap between germline ends came to 6 bases. CDR1 SGHVS and CDR2 FQNEAQ come from the germline V gene. This CDR3 contains 14 residues. This chain's CDR3 is CASSLAGSSYEQYF. The CDR3 DNA reads as TGTGCCAGCAGCTTAGCAGGGAGCTCCTACGAGCAGTACTTC.

J is TRBJ2-5 and V is TRBV7-2, with 9 bases that match TRBD2. This CDR3 is 16 amino acids long. Trimming at V came to 6 bases and at J to 0 bases, leaving 8 bases not matched to a gene. Germline V gene data show CDR1 as SGHTA and CDR2 as FQGNSA. This CDR3 is CASSSQASGNQETQYF. The CDR3 DNA reads TGTGCCAGCAGTTCCCAGGCTAGCGGGAACCAAGAGACCCAGTACTTC.

The rearrangement links TRBV7-9 to TRBJ1-4; D unresolved. The CDR3 covers 12 residues. V lost 4 bases and J lost 15, with 15 bases in between. Germline assignment: CDR1 SEHNR and CDR2 FQNEAQ (reference sequence). CDR3 loop: CASSSEGGKVFF. DNA of the CDR3: TGTGCCAGCAGCTCGGAGGGCGGGAAGGTGTTTTTT.